Below are 8 T cell receptor beta chains sequenced from a single sample in a study of T cell responses to AZD1222 COVID-19 vaccine. Clones were read by immunoSEQ multiplex PCR, and TCRdb kept only the in-frame ones, dropping some. The sample lists roughly 120,000 clones, about 87% occurring once. The sample was peripheral blood, taken on day 0 of AZD1222 vaccination. The receptors were sampled from an adult in good health.

The CDR3 DNA reads TGCGCCAGCAGCCGCTATTCAGGGGAACTAAACACTGAAGCTTTCTTT. As protein: CASSRYSGELNTEAFF. The chain is built from TRBV4-3 and TRBJ1-1, with D perhaps matching TRBD1 (6 bases). Trimming pared 4 bases from V and 2 bases from J, leaving 17 bases between. In germline, CDR1 is LGHNA, CDR2 YSLEER. The CDR3 spans 16 residues.

The chain recombines TRBV10-3 with TRBJ1-3, with a weak D call TRBD1 (5 bases). V shed 3 bases and J shed 1 base, with 13 bases lying between them. Germline V gene data show CDR1 as ENHRY and CDR2 as SYGVKD. The CDR3 has 16 residues. The CDR3 DNA follows: TGTGCCATCAGTGACCCGGGACGGCAGTCTGGAAACACCATATATTTT. Translated, it gives CAISDPGRQSGNTIYF.

This chain links TRBV4-3 with TRBJ2-5; D uncertain. With 0 bases removed from V and 4 bases from J, the gap between germline ends came to 15 bases. The germline gives CDR1 LGHNA, CDR2 YSLEER. The CDR3 is 16 residues long. The CDR3 loop is CASSQDPAPARETQYF. The CDR3 bases are TGCGCCAGCAGCCAAGATCCAGCCCCGGCCCGAGAGACCCAGTACTTC.

The V gene is TRBV28, the J gene TRBJ1-5, with D tentatively TRBD1 (5 bases). The CDR3 length is 17 residues. V was clipped by 6 bases and J by 3 bases, with 21 bases between them. The germline V gene has CDR1 MDHEN and CDR2 SYDVKM. CDR3 residues: CASSSPRGGLLNQPQHF. As DNA, the CDR3 is TGTGCCAGCAGCTCCCCGAGGGGCGGACTACTCAATCAGCCCCAGCATTTT. Supplemented by reference TRBV28 and TRBJ1-5, the full variable domain reads DVKVTQSSRYLVKRTGEKVFLECVQDMDHENMFWYRQDPGLGLRLIYFSYDVKMKEKGDIPEGYSVSREKKERFSLILESASTNQTSMYLCASSSPRGGLLNQPQHFGDGTRLSIL.

The rearrangement links TRBV24-1 to TRBJ2-2, with D maybe TRBD1 (5 bases). V lost 4 bases, J lost 2 bases, and 7 bases lay in between. Germline lookup yields CDR1 KGHDR and CDR2 SFDVKD. The CDR3 totals 14 residues. The CDR3: CATSEDTNTGELFF. In DNA form, the CDR3 reads TGTGCCACCAGTGAGGACACTAACACCGGGGAGCTGTTTTTT.

The table lists this clone with a few counts. The chain employs TRBV7-8 and TRBJ1-2; maybe TRBD1 (5 bases). Germline V gene lookup returns CDR1 SGHVS and CDR2 FQNEAQ. V lost 5 bases to trimming and J lost 4 bases, with 14 bases between them. The CDR3 has 14 residues. CDR3 residues: CASSHSQGFYGYTF. DNA for the CDR3: TGTGCCAGCAGCCACTCGCAGGGTTTCTATGGCTACACCTTC.

The V and J genes are TRBV2 and TRBJ1-6; TRBD1 agrees at 7 bases. V shed 4 bases, J shed 7 bases, and the junction held 4 bases outside the gene matches. This CDR3 contains 14 residues. Germline lookup yields CDR1 SNHLY and CDR2 FYNNEI. CDR3 DNA: TGTGCCAGCAGTGCCGGGACAGCGAATTCACCCCTCCACTTT. This sequence encodes CASSAGTANSPLHF.

The chain couples TRBV18 to TRBJ1-4; D perhaps matches TRBD1 (6 bases). The CDR3 has 13 residues. Germline V gives CDR1 KGHSH, CDR2 LQKENI. The ends were cut back, 3 bases at V and 8 bases at J, with 10 bases in the middle. In DNA, the CDR3 is TGTGCCAGCTCACCGAGGGACAACGAAAAACTGTTTTTT. Protein product: CASSPRDNEKLFF. Supplemented by reference TRBV18 and TRBJ1-4, the full variable domain reads NAGVMQNPRHLVRRRGQEARLRCSPMKGHSHVYWYRQLPEEGLKFMVYLQKENIIDESGMPKERFSAEFPKEGPSILRIQQVVRGDSAAYFCASSPRDNEKLFFGSGTQLSVL.